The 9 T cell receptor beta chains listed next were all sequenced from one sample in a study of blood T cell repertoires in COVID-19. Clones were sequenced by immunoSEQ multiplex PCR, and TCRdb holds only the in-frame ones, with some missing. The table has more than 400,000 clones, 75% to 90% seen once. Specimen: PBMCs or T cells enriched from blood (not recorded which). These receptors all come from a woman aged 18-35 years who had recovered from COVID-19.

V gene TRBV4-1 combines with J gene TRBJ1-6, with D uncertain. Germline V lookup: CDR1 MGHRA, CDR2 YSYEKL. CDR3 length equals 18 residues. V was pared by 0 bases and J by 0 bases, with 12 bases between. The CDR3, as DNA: TGCGCCAGCAGCCAAGATAGCTCTATGAGCTCCTATAATTCACCCCTCCACTTT. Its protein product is CASSQDSSMSSYNSPLHF.

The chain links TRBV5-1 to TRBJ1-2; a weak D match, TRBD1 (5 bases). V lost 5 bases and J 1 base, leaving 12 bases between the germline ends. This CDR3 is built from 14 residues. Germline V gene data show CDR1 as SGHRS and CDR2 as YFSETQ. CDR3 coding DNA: TGCGCCAGCAGTGTTGGAGACAGTAACTATGGCTACACCTTC. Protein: CASSVGDSNYGYTF. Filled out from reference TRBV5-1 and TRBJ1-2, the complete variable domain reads KAGVTQTPRYLIKTRGQQVTLSCSPISGHRSVSWYQQTPGQGLQFLFEYFSETQRNKGNFPGRFSGRQFSNSRSEMNVSTLELGDSALYLCASSVGDSNYGYTFGSGTRLTVV.

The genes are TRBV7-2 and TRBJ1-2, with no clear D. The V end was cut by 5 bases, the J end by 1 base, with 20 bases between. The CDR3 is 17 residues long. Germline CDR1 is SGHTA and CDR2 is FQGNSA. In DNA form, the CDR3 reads TGTGCCAGCAGCCCCATAGCCTTTCCTTTCCTTAACTATGGCTACACCTTC. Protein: CASSPIAFPFLNYGYTF. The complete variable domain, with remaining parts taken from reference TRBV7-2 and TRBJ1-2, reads GAGVSQSPSNKVTEKGKDVELRCDPISGHTALYWYRQSLGQGLEFLIYFQGNSAPDKSGLPSDRFSAERTGGSVSTLTIQRTQQEDSAVYLCASSPIAFPFLNYGYTFGSGTRLTVV.

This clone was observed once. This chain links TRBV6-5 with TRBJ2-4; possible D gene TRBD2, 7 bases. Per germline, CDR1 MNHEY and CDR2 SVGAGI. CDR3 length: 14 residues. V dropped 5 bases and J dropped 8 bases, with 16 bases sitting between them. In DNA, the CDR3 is TGTGCCAGCAGTAGGGGGGGCCGAGGAGACATTCAGTACTTC. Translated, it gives CASSRGGRGDIQYF.

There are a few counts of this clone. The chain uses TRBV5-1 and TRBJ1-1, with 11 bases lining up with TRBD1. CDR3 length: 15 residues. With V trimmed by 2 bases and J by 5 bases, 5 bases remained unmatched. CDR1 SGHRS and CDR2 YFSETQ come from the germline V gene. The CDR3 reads CASSLGTGGLTEAFF. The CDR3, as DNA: TGCGCCAGCAGCTTAGGGACAGGGGGTCTGACTGAAGCTTTCTTT.

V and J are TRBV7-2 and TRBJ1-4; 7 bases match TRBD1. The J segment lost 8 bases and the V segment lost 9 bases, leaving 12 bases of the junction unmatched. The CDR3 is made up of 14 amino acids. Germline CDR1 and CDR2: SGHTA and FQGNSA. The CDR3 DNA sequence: TGTGCCAGTATCGCAGGGGGGTTACCCGAAAAACTGTTTTTT. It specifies CASIAGGLPEKLFF.

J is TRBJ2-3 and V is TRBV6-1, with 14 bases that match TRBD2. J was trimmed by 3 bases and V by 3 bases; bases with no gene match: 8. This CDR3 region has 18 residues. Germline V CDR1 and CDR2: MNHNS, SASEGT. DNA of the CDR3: TGTGCCAGCAGTGAGGGGACTAGCGGGGGAGAGGGAACAGATACGCAGTATTTT. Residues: CASSEGTSGGEGTDTQYF.

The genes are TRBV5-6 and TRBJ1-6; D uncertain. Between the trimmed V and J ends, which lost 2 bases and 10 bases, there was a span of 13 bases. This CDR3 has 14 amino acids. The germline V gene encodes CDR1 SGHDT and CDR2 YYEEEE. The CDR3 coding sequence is TGTGCCAGCAGCTTAGGCAGGTTGGGCTCACCCCTCCACTTT. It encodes CASSLGRLGSPLHF.

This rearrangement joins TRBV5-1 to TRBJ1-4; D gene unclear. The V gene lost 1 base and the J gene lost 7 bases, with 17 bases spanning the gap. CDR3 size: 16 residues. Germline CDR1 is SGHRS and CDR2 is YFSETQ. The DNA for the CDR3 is TGCGCCAGCAGCTTGACCTCGGACTCCCGGGGTGAAAAACTGTTTTTT. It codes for CASSLTSDSRGEKLFF.